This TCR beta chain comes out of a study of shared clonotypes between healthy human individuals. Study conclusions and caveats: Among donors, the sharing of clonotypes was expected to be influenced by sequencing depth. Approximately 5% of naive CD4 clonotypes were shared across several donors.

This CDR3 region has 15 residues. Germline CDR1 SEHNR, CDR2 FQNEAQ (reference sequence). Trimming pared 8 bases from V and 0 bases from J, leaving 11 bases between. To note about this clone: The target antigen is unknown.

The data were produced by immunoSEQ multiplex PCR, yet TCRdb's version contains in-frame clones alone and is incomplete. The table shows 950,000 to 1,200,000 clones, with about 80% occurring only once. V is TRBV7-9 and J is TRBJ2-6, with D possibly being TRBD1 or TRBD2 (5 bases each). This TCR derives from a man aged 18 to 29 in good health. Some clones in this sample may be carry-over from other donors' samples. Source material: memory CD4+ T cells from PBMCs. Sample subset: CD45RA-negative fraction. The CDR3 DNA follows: TGTGCCAGCCTCCCTGGGACCTCTGGGGCCAACGTCCTGACTTTC. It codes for CASLPGTSGANVLTF. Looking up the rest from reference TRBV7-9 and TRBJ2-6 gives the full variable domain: DTGVSQNPRHKITKRGQNVTFRCDPISEHNRLYWYRQTLGQGPEFLTYFQNEAQLEKSRLLSDRFSAERPKGSFSTLEIQRTEQGDSAMYLCASLPGTSGANVLTFGAGSRLTVL.